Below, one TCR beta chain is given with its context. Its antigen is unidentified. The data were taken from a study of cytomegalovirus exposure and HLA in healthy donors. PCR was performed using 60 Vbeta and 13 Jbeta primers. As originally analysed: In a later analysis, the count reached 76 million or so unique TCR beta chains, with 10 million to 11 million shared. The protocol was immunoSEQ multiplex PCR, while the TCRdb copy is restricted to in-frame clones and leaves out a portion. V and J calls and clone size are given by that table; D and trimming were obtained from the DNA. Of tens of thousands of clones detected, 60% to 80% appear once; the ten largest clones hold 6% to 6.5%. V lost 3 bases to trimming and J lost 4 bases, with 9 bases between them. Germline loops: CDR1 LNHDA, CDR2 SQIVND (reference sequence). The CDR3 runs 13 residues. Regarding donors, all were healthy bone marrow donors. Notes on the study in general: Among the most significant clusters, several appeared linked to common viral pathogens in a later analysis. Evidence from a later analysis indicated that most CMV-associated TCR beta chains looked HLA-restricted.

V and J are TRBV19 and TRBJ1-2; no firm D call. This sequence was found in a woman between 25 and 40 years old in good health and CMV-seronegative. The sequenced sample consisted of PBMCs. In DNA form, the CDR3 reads TGTGCCAGTAGTATCGATGCTATCTATGGCTACACCTTC. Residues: CASSIDAIYGYTF.